These T cell receptor beta chains were read from a single sample in a study of blood T cell repertoires in COVID-19. Assay: immunoSEQ multiplex PCR; the TCRdb copy retains only in-frame clones and omits some. The sample consists of fewer than 500,000 clones, about 90% of them appearing once. The source material was PBMCs or T cells enriched from blood (not recorded which). The origin of the receptors is a man in his thirties or forties who had recovered from COVID-19. CDR3s include the opening cysteine and the closing phenylalanine or tryptophan. Fields, in order: clone size, J gene, D gene, V gene, CDR3 protein. D genes are given only for firm matches. Clone size, where shown, is once, few, many, or a class for clones that have expanded.

>-|TRBJ1-6|TRBD1|TRBV2
CASSEWSGTGLSPLHF
>-|TRBJ1-1|-|TRBV10-2
CASSSRTAPEAFF
>-|TRBJ1-6|-|TRBV7-9
CASNKGFSPLHF
>-|TRBJ2-1|-|TRBV7-3
CASSITGTSYNEQFF
>-|TRBJ1-2|-|TRBV19
CASSITTVNYGYTF
>-|TRBJ1-1|-|TRBV14
CASSQDLMTANTEAFF
>-|TRBJ1-2|TRBD1|TRBV7-2
CASSLVWGGDRGNYGYTF
>-|TRBJ2-1|TRBD2|TRBV30
CAWSRVAGGGGEQFF
>-|TRBJ2-7|TRBD1|TRBV25-1
CASSETGDRGYEQYF
>-|TRBJ1-2|TRBD1|TRBV9
CASSVTGGNYGYTF
>-|TRBJ1-2|TRBD1|TRBV9
CASSGRSLDRLANWGYTF
>-|TRBJ2-1|-|TRBV4-2
CASSQDRARGTPRTEQFF
>-|TRBJ1-5|-|TRBV6-2/TRBV6-3
CASSYVGAGLQPQHF
>-|TRBJ2-7|TRBD1|TRBV6-5
CASSYAGTATYEQYF
>-|TRBJ2-7|-|TRBV14
CASSPGVQQYF
>-|TRBJ1-5|TRBD1|TRBV2
CASSVGLGQINQPQHF
>-|TRBJ1-1|TRBD1|TRBV2
CASRQITGVTPHTEAFF
>-|TRBJ2-3|TRBD2|TRBV6-1
CASSEGTSRDTQYF
>-|TRBJ2-1|-|TRBV11-2
CASSQAYEQFF
>-|TRBJ1-1|-|TRBV19
CASSIYSRNTEAFF
>once|TRBJ2-1|TRBD2|TRBV7-2
CASSRRGGLLYNEQFF
>-|TRBJ2-6|-|TRBV28
CASRQGGAGANVLTF
>-|TRBJ2-6|TRBD1|TRBV30
CAWSWTGGRSGANVLTF
>-|TRBJ1-4|-|TRBV7-2
CASSPSQGLGLFF
>-|TRBJ1-2|-|TRBV19
CASSIVTGWKENYGYTF
>-|TRBJ1-1|TRBD1|TRBV27
CASRITGGAGTEAFF
>-|TRBJ1-2|-|TRBV10-3
CAISETGNYGYTF
>-|TRBJ1-6|TRBD1|TRBV10-3
CAIGLDRGESPLHF
>-|TRBJ2-3|TRBD2|TRBV5-1
CASRLSPGGLGGADTQYF
>-|TRBJ2-7|TRBD1|TRBV2
CASRDRGSYEQYF
>-|TRBJ2-3|-|TRBV19
CASSIGPARSTDTQYF
>-|TRBJ1-2|-|TRBV19
CASSILTDYGYTF
>-|TRBJ2-3|-|TRBV9
CASSPKSGWGTDTQYF
>-|TRBJ2-5|-|TRBV5-1
CASSFRGTQETQYF
>-|TRBJ2-3|-|TRBV20-1
CSAGGAPYF
>-|TRBJ2-5|TRBD1|TRBV27
CASSLYPARGYQETQYF
>-|TRBJ1-5|-|TRBV3-1/TRBV3-2
CASSQGTVSNQPQHF
>-|TRBJ1-3|-|TRBV5-1
CASSLVASPGNTIYF
>-|TRBJ1-2|-|TRBV27
CASSGGGRVYGYTF
>-|TRBJ2-7|TRBD1|TRBV30
CAWGRGLNYEQYF
>few|TRBJ1-5|-|TRBV28
CASTSRGEGNQPQHF
>-|TRBJ1-5|-|TRBV30
CAWSVAGLGQPQHF
>-|TRBJ2-7|-|TRBV7-9
CASSLDIYEQYF
>-|TRBJ1-2|-|TRBV19
CASSIVTANYGYTF
>-|TRBJ1-4|-|TRBV5-1
CASSSTTTNEKLFF
>-|TRBJ1-1|-|TRBV13
CASSYPLNGAFF
>-|TRBJ2-1|TRBD2|TRBV14
CASSQAGGSGNEQFF
>-|TRBJ1-5|TRBD1|TRBV19
CASKGQGLSNQPQHF
>-|TRBJ1-1|-|TRBV7-9
CASSLRAETEAFF
>-|TRBJ2-3|-|TRBV5-1
CASSLAGSDTQYF
>-|TRBJ2-5|-|TRBV5-1
CASSLKPSETQYF
>-|TRBJ1-4|-|TRBV9
CASSVSDTHNEKLFF
>-|TRBJ1-1|TRBD1|TRBV9
CASSTSGTVNTEAFF
>-|TRBJ1-6|-|TRBV2
CASSLRQLSSYNSPLHF
>once|TRBJ2-3|TRBD2|TRBV9
CASSVVGGGASDTQYF